This TCR beta chain is from a study of cytomegalovirus exposure and HLA in healthy donors. In the PCR, 60 Vbeta and 13 Jbeta primers were used. Using immunoSEQ multiplex PCR, the repertoire was profiled, and TCRdb retains in-frame clones only, with some absent. The table records 95,000 to 100,000 clones, roughly 79% of them present only once. Between the trimmed V and J ends, which lost 3 bases and 5 bases, there was a span of 5 bases. The CDR3 runs 12 residues. Germline V CDR1 and CDR2: SGHTA, FQGNSA. The V call is TRBV7-2, the J call TRBJ1-5, with D unclear. The receptor's source is a man in his forties in good health and CMV-seronegative. The sequenced material came from PBMCs. CDR3 nucleotide sequence: TGTGCCAGCAGCTTTCAGGATCAGCCCCAGCATTTT. This codes for CASSFQDQPQHF.